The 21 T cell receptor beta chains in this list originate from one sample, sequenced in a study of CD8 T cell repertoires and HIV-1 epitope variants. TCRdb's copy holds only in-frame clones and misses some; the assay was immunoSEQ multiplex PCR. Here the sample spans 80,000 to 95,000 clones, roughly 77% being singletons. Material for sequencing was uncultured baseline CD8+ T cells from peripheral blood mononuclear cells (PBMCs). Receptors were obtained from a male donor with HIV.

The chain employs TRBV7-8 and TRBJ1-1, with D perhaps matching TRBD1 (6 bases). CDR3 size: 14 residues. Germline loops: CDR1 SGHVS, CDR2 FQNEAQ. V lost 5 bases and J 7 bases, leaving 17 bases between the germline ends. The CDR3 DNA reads TGTGCCAGCAGCCCCCCCGGGACACCCGGTGAAGCTTTCTTT. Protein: CASSPPGTPGEAFF.

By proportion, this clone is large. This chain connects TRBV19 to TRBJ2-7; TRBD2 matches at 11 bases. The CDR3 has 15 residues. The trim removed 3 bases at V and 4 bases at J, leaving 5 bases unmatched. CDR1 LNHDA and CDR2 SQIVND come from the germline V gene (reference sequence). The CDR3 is CASSIRLAGIYEQYF. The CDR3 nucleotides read TGTGCCAGTAGTATCCGACTAGCGGGGATTTACGAGCAGTACTTC.

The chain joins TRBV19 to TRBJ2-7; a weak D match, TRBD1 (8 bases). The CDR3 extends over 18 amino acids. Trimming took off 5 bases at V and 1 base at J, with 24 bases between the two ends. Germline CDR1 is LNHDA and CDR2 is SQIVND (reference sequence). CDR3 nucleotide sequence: TGTGCCAGTAGTCCGTCCCGGGACAGGCGGGGGCCTTCCTACGAGCAGTACTTC. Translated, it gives CASSPSRDRRGPSYEQYF. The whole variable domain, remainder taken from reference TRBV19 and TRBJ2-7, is DGGITQSPKYLFRKEGQNVTLSCEQNLNHDAMYWYRQDPGQGLRLIYYSQIVNDFQKGDIAEGYSVSREKKESFPLTVTSAQKNPTAFYLCASSPSRDRRGPSYEQYFGPGTRLTVT.

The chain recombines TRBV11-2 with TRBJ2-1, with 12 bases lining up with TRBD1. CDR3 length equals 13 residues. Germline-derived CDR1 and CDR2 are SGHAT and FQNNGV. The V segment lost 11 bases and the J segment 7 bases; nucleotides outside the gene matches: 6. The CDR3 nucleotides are TGTGCCGGGGGACAGGGGGCTGTAAATGAGCAGTTCTTC. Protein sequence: CAGGQGAVNEQFF.

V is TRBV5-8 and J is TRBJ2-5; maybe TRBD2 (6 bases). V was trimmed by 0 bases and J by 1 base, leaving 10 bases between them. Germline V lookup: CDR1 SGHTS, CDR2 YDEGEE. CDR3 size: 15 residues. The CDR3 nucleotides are TGTGCCAGCAGCTTGGAGTCCGGGGGCCAAGAGACCCAGTACTTC. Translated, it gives CASSLESGGQETQYF.

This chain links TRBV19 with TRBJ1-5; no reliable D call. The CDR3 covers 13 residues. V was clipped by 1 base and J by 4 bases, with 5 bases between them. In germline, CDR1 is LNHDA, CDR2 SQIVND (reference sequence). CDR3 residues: CASSIAGNQPQHF. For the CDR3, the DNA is TGTGCCAGTAGTATAGCGGGGAATCAGCCCCAGCATTTT.

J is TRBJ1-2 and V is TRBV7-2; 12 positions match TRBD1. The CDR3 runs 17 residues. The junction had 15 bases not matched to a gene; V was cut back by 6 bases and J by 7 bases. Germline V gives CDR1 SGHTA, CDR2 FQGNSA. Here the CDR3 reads CASRIPGQGAPVRGYTF. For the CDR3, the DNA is TGTGCCAGCAGGATACCGGGACAGGGGGCGCCGGTGCGTGGCTACACCTTC.

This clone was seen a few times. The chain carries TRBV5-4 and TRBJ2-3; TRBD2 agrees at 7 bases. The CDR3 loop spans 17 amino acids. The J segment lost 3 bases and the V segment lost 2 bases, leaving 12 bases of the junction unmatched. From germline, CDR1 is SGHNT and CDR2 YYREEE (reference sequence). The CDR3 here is CASSFPLAGATTDTQYF. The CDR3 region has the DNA TGTGCCAGCAGCTTCCCACTGGCGGGAGCTACGACAGATACGCAGTATTTT.

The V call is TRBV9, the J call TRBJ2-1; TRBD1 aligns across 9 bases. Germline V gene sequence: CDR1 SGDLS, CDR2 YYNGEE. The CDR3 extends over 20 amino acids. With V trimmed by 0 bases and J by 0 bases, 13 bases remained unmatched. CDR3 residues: CASSVEGQGYTGGSYNEQFF. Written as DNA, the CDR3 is TGTGCCAGCAGCGTAGAGGGACAGGGATATACCGGGGGCTCCTACAATGAGCAGTTCTTC. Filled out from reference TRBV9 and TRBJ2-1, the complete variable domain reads DSGVTQTPKHLITATGQRVTLRCSPRSGDLSVYWYQQSLDQGLQFLIQYYNGEERAKGNILERFSAQQFPDLHSELNLSSLELGDSALYFCASSVEGQGYTGGSYNEQFFGPGTRLTVL.

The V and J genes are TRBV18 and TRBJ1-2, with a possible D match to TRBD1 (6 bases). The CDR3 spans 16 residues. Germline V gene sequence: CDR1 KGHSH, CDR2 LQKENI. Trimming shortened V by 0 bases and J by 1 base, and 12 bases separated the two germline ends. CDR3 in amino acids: CASSPPRDTRNYGYTF. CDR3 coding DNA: TGTGCCAGCTCACCACCTCGGGACACCCGTAACTATGGCTACACCTTC.

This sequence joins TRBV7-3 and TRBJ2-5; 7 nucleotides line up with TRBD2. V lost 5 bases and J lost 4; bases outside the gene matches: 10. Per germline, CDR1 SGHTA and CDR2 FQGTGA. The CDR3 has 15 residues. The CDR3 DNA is TGTGCCAGCAGCCCGGGGGGAAGGGACGGAGAGACCCAGTACTTC. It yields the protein CASSPGGRDGETQYF.

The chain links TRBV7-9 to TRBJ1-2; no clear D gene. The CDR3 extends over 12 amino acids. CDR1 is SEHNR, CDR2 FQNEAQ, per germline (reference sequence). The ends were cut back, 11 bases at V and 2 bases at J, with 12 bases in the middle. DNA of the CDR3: TGTGCCGGCTCAGCCCTAAACTATGGCTACACCTTC. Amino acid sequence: CAGSALNYGYTF.

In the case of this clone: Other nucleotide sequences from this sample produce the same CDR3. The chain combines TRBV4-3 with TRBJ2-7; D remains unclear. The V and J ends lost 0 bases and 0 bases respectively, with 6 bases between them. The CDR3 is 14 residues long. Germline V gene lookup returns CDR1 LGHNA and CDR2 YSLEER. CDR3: CASSQDRSSYEQYF. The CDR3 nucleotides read TGCGCCAGCAGCCAAGACAGGAGCTCCTACGAGCAGTACTTC.

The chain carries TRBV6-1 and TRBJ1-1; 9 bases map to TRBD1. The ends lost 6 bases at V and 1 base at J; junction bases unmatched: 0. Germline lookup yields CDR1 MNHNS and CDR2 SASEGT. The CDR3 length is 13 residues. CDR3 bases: TGTGCCAGCAGACAGGGGGCGAACACTGAAGCTTTCTTT. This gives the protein CASRQGANTEAFF.

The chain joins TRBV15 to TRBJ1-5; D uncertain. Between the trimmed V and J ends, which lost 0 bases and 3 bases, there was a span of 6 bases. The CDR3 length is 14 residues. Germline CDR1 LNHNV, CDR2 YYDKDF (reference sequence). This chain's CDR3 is CATSRDISNQPQHF. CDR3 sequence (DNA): TGTGCCACCAGCAGAGACATTTCCAATCAGCCCCAGCATTTT.

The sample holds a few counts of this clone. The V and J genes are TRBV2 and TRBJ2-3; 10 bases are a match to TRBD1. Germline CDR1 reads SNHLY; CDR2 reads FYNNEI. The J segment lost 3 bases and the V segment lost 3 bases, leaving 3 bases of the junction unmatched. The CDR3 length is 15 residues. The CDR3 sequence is CASSDRGQGTDTQYF. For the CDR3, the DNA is TGTGCCAGCAGTGATAGGGGACAGGGGACAGATACGCAGTATTTT.

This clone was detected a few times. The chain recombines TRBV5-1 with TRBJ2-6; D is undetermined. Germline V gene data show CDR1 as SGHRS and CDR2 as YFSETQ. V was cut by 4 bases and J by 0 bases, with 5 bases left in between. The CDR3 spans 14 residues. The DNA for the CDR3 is TGCGCCAGCAGCCAGTTCTCTGGGGCCAACGTCCTGACTTTC. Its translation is CASSQFSGANVLTF.

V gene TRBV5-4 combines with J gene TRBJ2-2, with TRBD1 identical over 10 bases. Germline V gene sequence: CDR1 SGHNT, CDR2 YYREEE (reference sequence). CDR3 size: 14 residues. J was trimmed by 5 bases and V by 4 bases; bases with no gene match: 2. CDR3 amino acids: CASSLDRGTGELFF. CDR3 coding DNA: TGTGCCAGCAGCCTGGACAGGGGGACCGGGGAGCTGTTTTTT.

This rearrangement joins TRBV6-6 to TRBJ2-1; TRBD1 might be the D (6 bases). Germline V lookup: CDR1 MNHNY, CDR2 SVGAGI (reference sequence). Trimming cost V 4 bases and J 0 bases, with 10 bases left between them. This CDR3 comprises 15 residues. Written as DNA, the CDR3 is TGTGCCAGCAGTTTGTCAGGGGCCTCCTACAATGAGCAGTTCTTC. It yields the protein CASSLSGASYNEQFF.

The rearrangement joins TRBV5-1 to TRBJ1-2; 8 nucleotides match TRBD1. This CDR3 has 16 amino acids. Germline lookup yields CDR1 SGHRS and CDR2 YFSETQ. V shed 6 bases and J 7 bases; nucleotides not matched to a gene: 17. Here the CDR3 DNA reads TGCGCCAGCAATTCTATCCAAGGGGCAGGGGGCTCTGGCTACACCTTC. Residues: CASNSIQGAGGSGYTF. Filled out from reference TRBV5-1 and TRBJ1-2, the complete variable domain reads KAGVTQTPRYLIKTRGQQVTLSCSPISGHRSVSWYQQTPGQGLQFLFEYFSETQRNKGNFPGRFSGRQFSNSRSEMNVSTLELGDSALYLCASNSIQGAGGSGYTFGSGTRLTVV.

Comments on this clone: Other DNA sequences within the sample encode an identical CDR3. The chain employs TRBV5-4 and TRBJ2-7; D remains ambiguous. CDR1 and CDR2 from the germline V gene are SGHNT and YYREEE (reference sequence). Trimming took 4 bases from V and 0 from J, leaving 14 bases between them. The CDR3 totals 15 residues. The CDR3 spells CASSSTGSSSYEQYF. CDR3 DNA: TGTGCCAGCAGCAGCACCGGGTCGAGCTCCTACGAGCAGTACTTC.